This is a list of T cell receptor beta chains from one sample in a study of control samples from healthy donors and cancer patients. Sequencing used immunoSEQ multiplex PCR; TCRdb keeps in-frame clones, though not all of them. The table lists approximately 130,000 clones, more than 70% of them singletons. The sample taken for sequencing was blood. The source is a man in his fifties or sixties in good health. Both conserved end residues are part of each CDR3. D genes are given only for firm matches. The listing skips clone size in some rows; elsewhere it reads once, few, many or a size class.

J: TRBJ1-2; size: .; V: TRBV2; D: .; DNA: TGTGCCAGCAGAGGGTCGGAGGGCTACACCTTC; CDR3: CASRGSEGYTF
J: TRBJ1-2; size: .; V: TRBV20-1; D: .; DNA: TGCAGTGCTAGTGACCCTGCTACTAACTATGGCTACACCTTC; CDR3: CSASDPATNYGYTF
J: TRBJ1-1; size: .; V: TRBV30; D: .; DNA: TGTGCCTGGAGTGTGGTGGTGAACACTGAAGCTTTCTTT; CDR3: CAWSVVVNTEAFF
J: TRBJ2-7; size: .; V: TRBV6-5; D: TRBD1; DNA: TGTGCCAGCCCGCCGGGACAGGGGGCATACGAGCAGTACTTC; CDR3: CASPPGQGAYEQYF
J: TRBJ1-1; size: .; V: TRBV7-2; D: .; DNA: TGTGCCAGCAGCTTAGCTACAGGAACAGCTTTCTTT; CDR3: CASSLATGTAFF
J: TRBJ1-3; size: .; V: TRBV11-2; D: TRBD1; DNA: TGTGCCGGCGGGACAGGGGAAGGAAACACCATATATTTT; CDR3: CAGGTGEGNTIYF
J: TRBJ2-1; size: .; V: TRBV4-3; D: .; DNA: TGCGCCAGCAGCCTGGGACTTCACAATGAGCAGTTCTTC; CDR3: CASSLGLHNEQFF
J: TRBJ2-7; size: .; V: TRBV5-5; D: .; DNA: TGTGCCAGCAGCTTGGGTCGGACTCTAAGCTCCTACGAGCAGTACTTC; CDR3: CASSLGRTLSSYEQYF
J: TRBJ1-6; size: .; V: TRBV5-1; D: TRBD1; DNA: TGCGCCAGCAGCTTGGCCGGGGACAGGGGGCAGTGGGGAGATTCACCCCTCCACTTT; CDR3: CASSLAGDRGQWGDSPLHF
J: TRBJ1-5; size: .; V: TRBV27; D: .; DNA: TGTGCCAGCAGTTCAGCAGGATATAGCAATCAGCCCCAGCATTTT; CDR3: CASSSAGYSNQPQHF
J: TRBJ1-6; size: .; V: TRBV5-8; D: .; DNA: TGTGCCAGCAGCTTGGTGGATTATAATTCACCCCTCCACTTT; CDR3: CASSLVDYNSPLHF
J: TRBJ1-6; size: .; V: TRBV2; D: TRBD1; DNA: TGTGCCAGCAGTGCCAGGGGGCAAAGCTCCTATAATTCACCCCTCCACTTT; CDR3: CASSARGQSSYNSPLHF
J: TRBJ2-5; size: .; V: TRBV27; D: TRBD1; DNA: TGTGCCAGCAGTTTAAGACCGGACAGGGCTCGGGAGACCCAGTACTTC; CDR3: CASSLRPDRARETQYF
J: TRBJ1-5; size: .; V: TRBV19; D: TRBD1; DNA: TGTGCCAGTAGTACTACAGGGGTTAGTCAGCCCCAGCATTTT; CDR3: CASSTTGVSQPQHF
J: TRBJ1-5; size: few; V: TRBV19; D: .; DNA: TGTGCCAGTAGTATTCGGGACAATCAGCCCCAGCATTTT; CDR3: CASSIRDNQPQHF